What follows describes a single TCR beta chain. The source of the sample is a study of T-cell reconstitution after alpha-beta-depleted transplantation in children. CDR3 length: 14 residues. V was clipped by 5 bases and J by 6 bases, with 17 bases between them. CDR1 is SGHTA and CDR2 is FQGNSA in the germline V gene. Molecular barcoding with unique molecular identifiers was used for the TCRbeta library. TCRdb reprocessed the PCR reads with MiXCR, giving one entry per CDR3 protein. This table holds 500,000 to 600,000 distinct CDR3 sequences, approximately 32% found once. This TCR was recovered from a human donor who donated a stem cell graft to a child with aplastic anemia. Here the sequenced sample was PBMCs from the stem cell graft donor, taken from the stem cell graft. This chain connects TRBV7-2 to TRBJ2-7, with D possibly being TRBD2 (6 bases). CDR3 nucleotides: TGTGCCAGCAGCATCAGGGACTTGGGCGGCGAGCAGTACTTC. The encoded protein is CASSIRDLGGEQYF.